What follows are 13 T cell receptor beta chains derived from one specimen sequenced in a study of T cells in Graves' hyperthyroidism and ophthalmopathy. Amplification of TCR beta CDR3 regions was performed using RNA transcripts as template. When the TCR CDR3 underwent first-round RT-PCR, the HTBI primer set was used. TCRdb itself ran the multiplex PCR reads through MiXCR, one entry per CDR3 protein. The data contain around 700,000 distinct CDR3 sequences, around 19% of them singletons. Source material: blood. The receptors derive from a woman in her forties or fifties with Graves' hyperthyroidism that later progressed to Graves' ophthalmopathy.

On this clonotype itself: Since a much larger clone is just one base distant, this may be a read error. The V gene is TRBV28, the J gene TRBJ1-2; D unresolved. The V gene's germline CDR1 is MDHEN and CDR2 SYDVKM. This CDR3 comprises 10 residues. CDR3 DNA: TGTGTCAGCAGTTCCGATGGCTACACCTTC. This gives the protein CVSSSDGYTF.

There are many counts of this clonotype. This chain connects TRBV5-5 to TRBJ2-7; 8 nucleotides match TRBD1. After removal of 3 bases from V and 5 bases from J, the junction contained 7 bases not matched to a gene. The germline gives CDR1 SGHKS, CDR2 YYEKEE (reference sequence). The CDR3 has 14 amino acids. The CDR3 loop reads CASSSDRVLHEQYF. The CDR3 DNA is TGTGCCAGCAGCTCGGACAGGGTGCTCCACGAGCAGTACTTC.

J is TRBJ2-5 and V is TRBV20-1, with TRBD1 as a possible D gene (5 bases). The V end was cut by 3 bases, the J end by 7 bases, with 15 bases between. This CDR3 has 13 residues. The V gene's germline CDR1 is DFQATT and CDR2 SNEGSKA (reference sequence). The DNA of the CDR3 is TGCAGTGCTAGGGACAACAGATTGTCGACCCAGTACTTC. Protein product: CSARDNRLSTQYF.

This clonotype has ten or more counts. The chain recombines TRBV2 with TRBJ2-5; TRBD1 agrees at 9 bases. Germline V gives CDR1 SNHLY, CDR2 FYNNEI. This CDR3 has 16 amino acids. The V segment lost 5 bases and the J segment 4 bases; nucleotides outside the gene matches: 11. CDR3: CASSWTGVQSGETQYF. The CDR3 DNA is TGTGCCAGCAGTTGGACAGGGGTGCAGAGCGGAGAGACCCAGTACTTC.

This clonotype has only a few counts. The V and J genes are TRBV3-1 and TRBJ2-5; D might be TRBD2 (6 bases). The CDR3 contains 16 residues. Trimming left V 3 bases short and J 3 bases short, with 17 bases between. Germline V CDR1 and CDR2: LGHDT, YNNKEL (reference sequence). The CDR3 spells CASSQSLGGLKETQYF. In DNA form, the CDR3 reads TGTGCCAGCAGCCAGTCCCTTGGAGGACTAAAAGAGACCCAGTACTTC.

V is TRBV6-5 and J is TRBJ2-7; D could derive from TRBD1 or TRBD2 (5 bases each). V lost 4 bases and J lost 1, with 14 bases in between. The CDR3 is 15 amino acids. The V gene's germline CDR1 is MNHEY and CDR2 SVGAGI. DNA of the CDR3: TGTGCCAGCAGTTGGGGGAAGAGCAGTTCCTACGAGCAGTACTTC. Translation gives CASSWGKSSSYEQYF.

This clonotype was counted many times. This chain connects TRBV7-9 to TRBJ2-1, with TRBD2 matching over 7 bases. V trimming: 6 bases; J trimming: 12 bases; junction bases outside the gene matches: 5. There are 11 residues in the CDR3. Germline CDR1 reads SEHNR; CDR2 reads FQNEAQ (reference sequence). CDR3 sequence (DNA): TGTGCCAGCAGAAGAGGGAGGGGGCAGTTCTTC. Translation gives CASRRGRGQFF.

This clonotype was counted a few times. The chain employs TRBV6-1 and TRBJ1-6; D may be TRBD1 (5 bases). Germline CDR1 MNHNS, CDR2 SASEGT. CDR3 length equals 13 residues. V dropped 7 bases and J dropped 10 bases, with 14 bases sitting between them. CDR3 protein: CASTGTRGSPLHF. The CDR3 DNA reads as TGTGCCAGCACCGGGACGCGGGGATCACCCCTCCACTTT.

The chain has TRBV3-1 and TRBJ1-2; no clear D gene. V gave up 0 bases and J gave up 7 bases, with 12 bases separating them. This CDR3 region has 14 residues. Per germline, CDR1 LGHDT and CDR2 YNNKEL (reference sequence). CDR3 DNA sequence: TGTGCCAGCAGCCAAGAGGGGAGTGGCGGTGGCTACACCTTC. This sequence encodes CASSQEGSGGGYTF. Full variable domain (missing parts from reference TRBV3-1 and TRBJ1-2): DTAVSQTPKYLVTQMGNDKSIKCEQNLGHDTMYWYKQDSKKFLKIMFSYNNKELIINETVPNRFSPKSPDKAHLNLHINSLELGDSAVYFCASSQEGSGGGYTFGSGTRLTVV.

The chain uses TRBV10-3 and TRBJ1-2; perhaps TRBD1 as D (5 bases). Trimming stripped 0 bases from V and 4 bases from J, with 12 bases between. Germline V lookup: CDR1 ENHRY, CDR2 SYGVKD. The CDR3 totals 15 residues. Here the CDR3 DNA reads TGTGCCATCAGTGAGTCGATGACAGTCGGCTATGGCTACACCTTC. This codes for CAISESMTVGYGYTF.

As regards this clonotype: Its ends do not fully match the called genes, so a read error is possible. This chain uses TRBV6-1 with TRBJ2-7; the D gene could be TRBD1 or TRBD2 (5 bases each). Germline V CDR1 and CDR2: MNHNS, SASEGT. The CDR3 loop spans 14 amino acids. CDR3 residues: CASSLTGAPYEQYF. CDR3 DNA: TGTGCCAGCAGTTTAACCGGGGCACCCTACGAACAGTACTTC.

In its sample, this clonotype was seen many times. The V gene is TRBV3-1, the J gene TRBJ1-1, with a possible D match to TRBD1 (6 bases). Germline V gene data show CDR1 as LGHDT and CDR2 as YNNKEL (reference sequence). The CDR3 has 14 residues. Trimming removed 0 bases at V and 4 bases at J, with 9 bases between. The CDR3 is CASSQEQGFTEAFF. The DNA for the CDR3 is TGTGCCAGCAGCCAAGAACAGGGATTCACTGAAGCTTTCTTT.

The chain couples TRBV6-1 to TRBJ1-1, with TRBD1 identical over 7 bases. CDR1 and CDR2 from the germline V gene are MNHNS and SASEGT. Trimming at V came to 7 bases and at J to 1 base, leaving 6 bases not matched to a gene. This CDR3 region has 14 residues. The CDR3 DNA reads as TGTGCCAGCACTCTACAGGGGCCGAACACTGAAGCTTTCTTT. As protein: CASTLQGPNTEAFF.